This is a list of T cell receptor beta chains from one sample in a study of shared clonotypes between healthy human individuals. The method was immunoSEQ multiplex PCR; TCRdb's version includes in-frame clones alone and lacks a portion of them. The sample holds about a million clones, 70% to 80% seen once. Sequences were obtained from memory CD4+ T cells from PBMCs. All receptors come from a man between 18 and 29 years old in good health. Some clones in this sample may be carry-over from other donors' samples. The conserved cysteine and the conserved F or W are not part of the CDR3 here. D genes are given only for firm matches. Only some rows state a clone size, as once, few, many or a class for expanded clones.

clone size: once; V gene: TRBV14; CDR3 length: 13; D gene: NA; J gene: TRBJ2-7; CDR3 protein: ASSQVFGSSYEQY
clone size: NA; V gene: TRBV5-1; CDR3 length: 13; D gene: NA; J gene: TRBJ2-1; CDR3 protein: ASSFLTGTGNEQF
clone size: NA; V gene: TRBV30; CDR3 length: 10; D gene: NA; J gene: TRBJ1-2; CDR3 protein: ACILVGVRRA
clone size: NA; V gene: TRBV28; CDR3 length: 11; D gene: TRBD1; J gene: TRBJ1-2; CDR3 protein: ASRQGSDYGYT
clone size: few; V gene: TRBV7-9; CDR3 length: 13; D gene: TRBD1; J gene: TRBJ2-3; CDR3 protein: ASSPGQGGGDTQY
clone size: NA; V gene: TRBV7-9; CDR3 length: 9; D gene: NA; J gene: TRBJ1-2; CDR3 protein: ASSARGGYT
clone size: NA; V gene: TRBV5-1; CDR3 length: 12; D gene: TRBD1; J gene: TRBJ2-4; CDR3 protein: ASTGQGSTNIQY
clone size: NA; V gene: TRBV27; CDR3 length: 12; D gene: TRBD1; J gene: TRBJ1-2; CDR3 protein: ASSSDRGGDRYT
clone size: once; V gene: TRBV28; CDR3 length: 14; D gene: TRBD2; J gene: TRBJ2-7; CDR3 protein: ASSFTLGLARYEQY
clone size: NA; V gene: TRBV6-1; CDR3 length: 12; D gene: TRBD1; J gene: TRBJ1-5; CDR3 protein: ASSGQGARQPQH
clone size: few; V gene: TRBV5-1; CDR3 length: 14; D gene: TRBD2; J gene: TRBJ2-3; CDR3 protein: ASSLVLAGLTDTQY
clone size: NA; V gene: TRBV28; CDR3 length: 16; D gene: TRBD2; J gene: TRBJ2-1; CDR3 protein: ASSPAGLAGGAYNEQF
clone size: many; V gene: TRBV2; CDR3 length: 12; D gene: NA; J gene: TRBJ1-1; CDR3 protein: ASSNTRVGTEAF
clone size: many; V gene: TRBV5-4; CDR3 length: 10; D gene: NA; J gene: TRBJ1-5; CDR3 protein: ASSLDNQPQH
clone size: once; V gene: TRBV6-5; CDR3 length: 13; D gene: TRBD1; J gene: TRBJ2-6; CDR3 protein: ASSRTGPGANVLT
clone size: NA; V gene: TRBV7-3; CDR3 length: 18; D gene: NA; J gene: TRBJ2-2; CDR3 protein: ASSLRAGSGTTANTGELF
clone size: NA; V gene: TRBV5-6; CDR3 length: 13; D gene: TRBD2; J gene: TRBJ2-7; CDR3 protein: ASSSMLGDSGRKY
clone size: NA; V gene: TRBV28; CDR3 length: 12; D gene: NA; J gene: TRBJ1-1; CDR3 protein: ASSPPAGNTEAF
clone size: few; V gene: TRBV18; CDR3 length: 14; D gene: TRBD1; J gene: TRBJ2-1; CDR3 protein: ASSPRQGGPYNEQF
clone size: NA; V gene: TRBV28; CDR3 length: 11; D gene: NA; J gene: TRBJ2-6; CDR3 protein: ASRPSGANVLT
clone size: NA; V gene: TRBV6-5; CDR3 length: 11; D gene: NA; J gene: TRBJ1-2; CDR3 protein: ASSYGQGNGYT
clone size: NA; V gene: TRBV9; CDR3 length: 10; D gene: NA; J gene: TRBJ2-5; CDR3 protein: ASSRQEETQY
clone size: NA; V gene: TRBV2; CDR3 length: 12; D gene: NA; J gene: TRBJ1-6; CDR3 protein: ASEETDYNSPLH